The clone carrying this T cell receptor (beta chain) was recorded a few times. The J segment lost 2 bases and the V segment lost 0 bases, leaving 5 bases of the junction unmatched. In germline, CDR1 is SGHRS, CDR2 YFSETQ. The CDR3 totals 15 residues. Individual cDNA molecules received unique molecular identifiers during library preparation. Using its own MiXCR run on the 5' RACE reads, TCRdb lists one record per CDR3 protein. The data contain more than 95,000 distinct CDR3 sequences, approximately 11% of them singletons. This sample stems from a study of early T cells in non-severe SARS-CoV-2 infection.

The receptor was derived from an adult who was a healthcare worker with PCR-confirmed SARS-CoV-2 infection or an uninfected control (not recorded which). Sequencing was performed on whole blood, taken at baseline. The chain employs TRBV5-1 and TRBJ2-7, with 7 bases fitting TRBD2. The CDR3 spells CASSLGLAETYEQYF. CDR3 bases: TGCGCCAGCAGCTTGGGGCTAGCGGAAACCTACGAGCAGTACTTC.